A selection of T cell receptor beta chains follows, all from one sample in a study of cytomegalovirus exposure and HLA in healthy donors. Only in-frame clones appear in the TCRdb table, and some are missing; sequencing was by immunoSEQ multiplex PCR. The sample shows about 250,000 clones, around 80% of them seen only once. Sequencing used PBMCs. The receptors originated from a boy between 10 and 17 years old in good health and CMV-seronegative. The CDR3 runs from the conserved cysteine through the conserved F or W. A D gene is named only where the DNA matches it firmly. The size entry is marked missing in some rows and otherwise reads once, few, many or a size class.

j_call v_call clone_size d_call cdr3_nt cdr3_aa
TRBJ2-3 TRBV27 . TRBD2 TGTGCCAGCAGTTTAACGCCGGGACTAGGCACAGATACGCAGTATTTT CASSLTPGLGTDTQYF
TRBJ1-2 TRBV6-5 . . TGTGCCACGGCAGGGGCTAACTATGGCTACACCTTC CATAGANYGYTF
TRBJ2-5 TRBV15 . . TGTGCCACCAGCAGAGAGAGACAGGCGGGGACCCAGTACTTC CATSRERQAGTQYF
TRBJ2-3 TRBV30 few TRBD1 TGTGCCTGGAGCGTAGCGACAGGGATAGGCACAGATACGCAGTATTTT CAWSVATGIGTDTQYF
TRBJ1-1 TRBV6-1 . . TGTGCCAGCAGGGCCCTGGGGGGAATTGAAGCTTTCTTT CASRALGGIEAFF
TRBJ1-1 TRBV7-6 few . TGTGCCAGCAGCTTAGCCGGGCAGGGAAGATCGAACACTGAAGCTTTCTTT CASSLAGQGRSNTEAFF
TRBJ2-3 TRBV10-3 . TRBD2 TGTGCCATGCGCACCGACGGACTAGCGGGAACAGATACGCAGTATTTT CAMRTDGLAGTDTQYF
TRBJ2-7 TRBV7-2 few . TGTGCCAGCAGCTTAGAATTAGAAACCTCCTACGAGCAGTACTTC CASSLELETSYEQYF
TRBJ2-3 TRBV19 . . TGTGCCAGTAGCCGCCGTCAGGGCTCCACCACAGATACGCAGTATTTT CASSRRQGSTTDTQYF
TRBJ2-3 TRBV11-3 . TRBD2 TGTGCCAGCAGCTCTAGGACTAGCGCTACAGATACGCAGTATTTT CASSSRTSATDTQYF
TRBJ2-7 TRBV6-5 . . TGTGCCAGCAGCCGGGACTCCTCTTACTACGAGCAGTACTTC CASSRDSSYYEQYF
TRBJ2-7 TRBV10-1 once . TGCGCCAGCAGTGACCCCGACAGTTCCTACGAGCAGTACTTC CASSDPDSSYEQYF
TRBJ1-4 TRBV5-1 . TRBD1 TGCGCCAGCAGCTCAGGGGGCGAAAAACTGTTTTTT CASSSGGEKLFF
TRBJ1-5 TRBV2 . . TGTGCCAGCAGTGGCGTGAATCAGCCCCAGCATTTT CASSGVNQPQHF
TRBJ2-1 TRBV27 . TRBD2 TGTGCCAGCAGTTTTCTCCGAGGAGCGGGAGGTGAGCAGTTCTTC CASSFLRGAGGEQFF
TRBJ2-1 TRBV7-7 . TRBD2 TGTGCCAGCAGCTTAGGCCCCCAGCGGGAGGCTGAGCAGTTCTTC CASSLGPQREAEQFF
TRBJ2-5 TRBV4-2 few . TGTGCCAGCAGCCAAACTCTAGGGAGTAAGGAGACCCAGTACTTC CASSQTLGSKETQYF
TRBJ2-7 TRBV5-4 . TRBD1 TGTGCCAGCAGTCAGGTAGGACAGGGGCGGTTCGAGCAGTACTTC CASSQVGQGRFEQYF
TRBJ2-7 TRBV4-2 . TRBD2 TGTGCCAGCAGCCAACCGCAACTAGCGCTAACCTACGAGCAGTACTTC CASSQPQLALTYEQYF
TRBJ2-7 TRBV30 . . TGTGCCTGGAGTCTGAGGGGGGGCTTTAGCGAGCAGTACTTC CAWSLRGGFSEQYF
TRBJ2-3 TRBV27 . TRBD1 TGTGCCAGCAGCCAGGGGGCCTCGTCGTATTTT CASSQGASSYF
TRBJ2-7 TRBV30 few TRBD2 TGTGCCTGGAGTGTACAGTTAGCGGGGGGCTCCTACGAGCAGTACTTC CAWSVQLAGGSYEQYF
TRBJ2-3 TRBV7-3 . TRBD2 TGTGCCAGCAGCTTTGGACTAGGCACAGATACGCAGTATTTT CASSFGLGTDTQYF